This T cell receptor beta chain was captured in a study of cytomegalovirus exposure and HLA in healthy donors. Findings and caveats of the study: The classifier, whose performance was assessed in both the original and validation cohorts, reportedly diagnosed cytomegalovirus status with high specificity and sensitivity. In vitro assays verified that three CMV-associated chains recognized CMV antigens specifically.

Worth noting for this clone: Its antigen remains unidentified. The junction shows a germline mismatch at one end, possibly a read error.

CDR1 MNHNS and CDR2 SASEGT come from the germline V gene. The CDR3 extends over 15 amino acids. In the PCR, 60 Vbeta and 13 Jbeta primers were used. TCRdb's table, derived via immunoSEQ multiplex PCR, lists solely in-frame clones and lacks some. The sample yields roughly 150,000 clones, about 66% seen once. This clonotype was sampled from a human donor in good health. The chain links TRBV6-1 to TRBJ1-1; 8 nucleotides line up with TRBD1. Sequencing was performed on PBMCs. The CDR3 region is CASSEDRGYYTEAFF. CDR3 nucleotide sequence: TGTGCCAGCAGCGAAGACAGGGGATACTACACTGAAGCTTTCTTT.